This T cell receptor beta chain came from a study of blood T cells in healthy people across ages. Study conclusions and caveats: Versus aged donors, long-lived donors had higher diversity and more naive CD4+ cells.

With regard to this clonotype: Antigen specificity is unknown.

Using a J-beta primer mix together with a sample-barcoded 5' primer, a second PCR was run for roughly 6 to 11 cycles. TCRdb independently ran MiXCR on the 5' RACE reads; one entry per CDR3 protein. The top ten hold more than 15% of the sample, which has hundreds of thousands of distinct CDR3 sequences, roughly 31% seen once. The V segment lost 10 bases and the J segment 6 bases; nucleotides outside the gene matches: 20. Germline loops: CDR1 SGHTA, CDR2 FQGNSA. This CDR3 spans 17 amino acids. The sample consisted of blood. The V and J genes are TRBV7-2 and TRBJ2-3, with 9 bases identical to TRBD2. The sequence derives from a woman older than 75 in good health. In nucleotides, the CDR3 is TGTGCCAACGCACCCGGGACTAGCTATTTCCAGGCGGATACGCAGTATTTT. Its protein is CANAPGTSYFQADTQYF.